The rows below give T cell receptor beta chains drawn from one sample of a study of blood T cell repertoires in COVID-19. The method was immunoSEQ multiplex PCR; TCRdb's version includes in-frame clones alone and lacks a portion of them. The data show over 30,000 clones, approximately 91% seen once. Material for sequencing was peripheral blood. The receptors shown here come from a man between 65 and 79 years old with active COVID-19. Both conserved end residues are trimmed from each CDR3. Clone size is not always given. Where it is, it says once, few, many or a class for expanded clones.

TRBJ1-1,TRBV7-9,few,ASSPTGVNTEAF
TRBJ1-2,TRBV18,few,ASSPGRGHDYGYT
TRBJ2-3,TRBV5-4,.,ASSLAGSTDTQY
TRBJ2-1,TRBV4-3,.,ASSQGTMSSYNEQF
TRBJ2-5,TRBV5-6,.,ASSGAGTGDQETQY
TRBJ2-1,TRBV25-1,few,ASSWGGASVREQF
TRBJ2-5,TRBV20-1,.,SARDAGAQY
TRBJ2-7,TRBV29-1,.,SVEGPGAYEQY
TRBJ2-2,TRBV19,.,ASNSRGGTGELF
TRBJ2-2,TRBV9,.,ASSVDGGELF
TRBJ2-5,TRBV5-1,.,ASSSGLAGAGETQY
TRBJ1-1,TRBV13,.,ASSLGHTLEEAF
TRBJ2-7,TRBV18,.,ASSPRSRDKGSYEQY
TRBJ1-1,TRBV5-5,.,ASSLAFSGTGGPFTEAF
TRBJ2-2,TRBV9,.,ASSSLLYTGELF
TRBJ1-6,TRBV6-5,.,ASRSVGGHSPLH
TRBJ2-1,TRBV9,.,ASSVAVDNEQF
TRBJ2-6,TRBV27,.,ASSLGLAGVDGANVLT
TRBJ1-2,TRBV24-1,few,ATSDERNYGYT
TRBJ1-1,TRBV15,.,ATSRDRAAGAF
TRBJ1-1,TRBV5-1,.,ASSLDGDYRTEAF
TRBJ1-5,TRBV19,.,ASSGTGNGQPQH
TRBJ1-1,TRBV5-6,.,ASSFNPPGGGELNTEAF
TRBJ2-1,TRBV5-1,.,ASSSGTGTYNEQF
TRBJ2-2,TRBV10-3,.,AISELGTSGTGELF
TRBJ1-5,TRBV29-1,.,SVRQGGNQPQH
TRBJ2-5,TRBV5-5,once,ASSTYGQGFAETQY
TRBJ2-3,TRBV5-1,once,ASSVQLTLTDTQY
TRBJ2-7,TRBV6-5,.,ASGRTSGFYEQY
TRBJ2-3,TRBV5-1,.,ASSRGFTDTQY
TRBJ2-2,TRBV9,.,ASSVGQGKTGELF
TRBJ1-5,TRBV7-9,.,ASSPGVGPSNQPQH
TRBJ2-1,TRBV7-2,once,ASSPASSYNEQF
TRBJ1-1,TRBV6-6,.,ASSKDRQNTEAF
TRBJ2-1,TRBV15,.,ATSRAHSGEQF
TRBJ2-3,TRBV7-8,.,ASSLVVAGGGTDTQY
TRBJ1-6,TRBV25-1,few,ASSVGGDNSPLH
TRBJ2-1,TRBV5-4,.,ASSLGLAGGNEQF
TRBJ2-5,TRBV18,.,ASSPQGTVGETQY
TRBJ2-3,TRBV6-1,.,ASSEVVGAVVADTQY
TRBJ2-7,TRBV28,.,ASSTRAGPGFDEQY
TRBJ2-3,TRBV18,.,ASSPGQTDTQY
TRBJ2-1,TRBV7-8,few,ASSLGGIEQF
TRBJ2-1,TRBV3-1/TRBV3-2,.,ASSPRQGSAAHNEQF
TRBJ2-1,TRBV11-2,.,ASSLINNEQF
TRBJ2-2,TRBV7-8,.,ASSLLTVDTGELF
TRBJ2-3,TRBV27,once,ASSPGRGDTQY
TRBJ2-7,TRBV13,.,ASSKLAGGHYEQY